This is a list of T cell receptor beta chains from one sample in a study of graft-versus-host responses after intestinal transplantation. Which antigens these TCRs recognize remains unknown. Clones were read by immunoSEQ multiplex PCR, and TCRdb kept only the in-frame ones, dropping some. The sample has 45,000 to 65,000 clones; about 94% are singletons. Sequencing used unstimulated CD4+ T cells sorted from spleen or lymph node cells, obtained before transplant. The receptor set was obtained from a human donor who was the organ donor for an intestinal transplant. The CDR3 runs from the conserved cysteine through the conserved F or W. D genes are given only for firm matches. Where a row states a size, it is once, few, many or the class of an expanded clone; other rows omit it.

v_gene	abundance	j_gene	d_gene	CDR3nt	CDR3aa
TRBV7-2	NA	TRBJ1-2	NA	TGTGCCAGCAGCTTGACAGGTCACTCCTATGGCTACACCTTC	CASSLTGHSYGYTF
TRBV2	NA	TRBJ1-2	TRBD1	TGTGCCGGAGGGACAGGGGTCTCCTTAACTAATGGCTACACCTTC	CAGGTGVSLTNGYTF
TRBV14	NA	TRBJ1-3	NA	TGTGCCAGCAGCCAAGAGGTTCGGTCTTTCATGGGAAACACCATATATTTT	CASSQEVRSFMGNTIYF
TRBV5-4	NA	TRBJ2-2	NA	TGTGCCAGCAGCTCACAAATGAACACCGGGGAGCTGTTTTTT	CASSSQMNTGELFF
TRBV7-9	NA	TRBJ2-1	TRBD1	TGTGCCAGCAGCTTTAGGGGGCAATGGAATGAGCAGTTCTTC	CASSFRGQWNEQFF
TRBV7-9	NA	TRBJ2-1	TRBD2	TGTGCCAGCACCAAAGTGCGGGGACTAGCGGGGAGCAATGAGCAGTTCTTC	CASTKVRGLAGSNEQFF
TRBV7-2	once	TRBJ2-1	TRBD2	TGTGCCAGCAGCCGCAAAGCGGGGGGCTCCTACAATGAGCAGTTCTTC	CASSRKAGGSYNEQFF
TRBV4-2	once	TRBJ2-2	NA	TGTGCCAGCAGCCAAGACCTCACCGGGGAGCTGTTTTTT	CASSQDLTGELFF
TRBV16	once	TRBJ2-2	NA	TGTGCCAGCAGCCAAATACGGATCACCGGGGAGCTGTTTTTT	CASSQIRITGELFF
TRBV2	once	TRBJ1-5	NA	TGTGCCAGCAGTTTGGGGGCGGGTAGTCAGCCCCAGCATTTT	CASSLGAGSQPQHF
TRBV7-2	NA	TRBJ2-3	TRBD2	TGTGCCAGCAGCTTTAGCGGGGGGGCGACAGATACGCAGTATTTT	CASSFSGGATDTQYF
TRBV4-3	NA	TRBJ2-3	NA	TGCGCCAGCAGTCACGTGTCCACAGATACGCAGTATTTT	CASSHVSTDTQYF
TRBV7-2	once	TRBJ2-7	NA	TGTGCCAGCAGCTTAGTTTCTGGGTTCGAGTACGAGCAGTACTTC	CASSLVSGFEYEQYF
TRBV7-2	once	TRBJ1-1	TRBD1	TGTGCCAGCAGCTTACCCTTGGACAGGGTGTTTGAGAACACTGAAGCTTTCTTT	CASSLPLDRVFENTEAFF
TRBV9	once	TRBJ2-7	TRBD2	TGTGCCAGCAGCGTAGCTTGGACTAGCGGGGGGAGACGAGTGAACGAGCAGTACTTC	CASSVAWTSGGRRVNEQYF
TRBV2	once	TRBJ1-4	TRBD1	TGTGCCAGCAGTCTGACCGGGACAGACAATGAAAAACTGTTTTTT	CASSLTGTDNEKLFF
TRBV5-1	NA	TRBJ1-2	NA	TGCGCCAGCAGCTTGGAAGCTAACTATGGCTACACCTTC	CASSLEANYGYTF
TRBV6-6	once	TRBJ2-2	NA	TGTGCCAGCATTGGGAGAGACGGGAATCACACCGGGGAGCTGTTTTTT	CASIGRDGNHTGELFF
TRBV4-1	NA	TRBJ1-1	NA	TGCGCCAGCAGCCAAGGGAAAAACCAGGCCACTGAAGCTTTCTTT	CASSQGKNQATEAFF
TRBV4-3	NA	TRBJ1-2	NA	TGCGCCAGCAGCCAAGAACAGGGCTATGGCTACACCTTC	CASSQEQGYGYTF
TRBV10-2	NA	TRBJ2-7	TRBD2	TGCGCCAGCAGTCCCGCGCGGGGGGACTACGAGCAGTACTTC	CASSPARGDYEQYF
TRBV20-1	NA	TRBJ1-2	NA	TGCAGTGCTAGTACGCAAGAACACACCTTC	CSASTQEHTF
TRBV4-1	NA	TRBJ1-5	TRBD1	TGCGCCAGCAGCCAAGCCCGGGACAGGAAGCAGCCCCAGCATTTT	CASSQARDRKQPQHF
TRBV9	few	TRBJ2-3	TRBD1	TGTGCCAGCAGCGTAGAGGGGGCAGTACCAGATACGCAGTATTTT	CASSVEGAVPDTQYF
TRBV6-6	NA	TRBJ1-5	TRBD1	TGTGCCAGCAGGACGGACAGGGGGATCAATCAGCCCCAGCATTTT	CASRTDRGINQPQHF
TRBV10-3	NA	TRBJ2-7	NA	TGTGCCATTGGAGCGGAATACTACGAGCAGTACTTC	CAIGAEYYEQYF
TRBV5-1	NA	TRBJ2-7	NA	TGCGCCAGCAGCTTGGGAGGCCAGTCCTACGAGCAGTACTTC	CASSLGGQSYEQYF
TRBV28	NA	TRBJ1-1	NA	TGTGCCAGCAGCCCCTCGGGGGGGGTCACTGAAGCTTTCTTT	CASSPSGGVTEAFF
TRBV4-3	NA	TRBJ2-2	NA	TGCGCCAGCAGCCAAGAAGCAGGGACCACCGGGGAGCTGTTTTTT	CASSQEAGTTGELFF
TRBV7-2	NA	TRBJ1-1	NA	TGTGCCAGCAGCTTATACGGGGGGCCGGACACTGAAGCTTTCTTT	CASSLYGGPDTEAFF
TRBV7-6	NA	TRBJ2-2	TRBD1	TGTGCCAGCAGCTTGGACAGGGACACCGGGGAGCTGTTTTTT	CASSLDRDTGELFF
TRBV27	NA	TRBJ2-5	NA	TGTGCCAGCAGTGCCAGGGGTGGAGAGACCCAGTACTTC	CASSARGGETQYF
TRBV7-9	NA	TRBJ1-6	NA	TGTGCCAGCGGGGAGGCAGGCGGGTCACCCCTCCACTTT	CASGEAGGSPLHF
TRBV19	NA	TRBJ1-5	TRBD1	TGTGCCAGTAGCAGAACAGGGGAAAGCAATCAGCCCCAGCATTTT	CASSRTGESNQPQHF
TRBV2	NA	TRBJ1-2	NA	TGTGCCAGCACCCTGGAACAGGGAGGTGTCTATGGCTACACCTTC	CASTLEQGGVYGYTF
TRBV6-1	NA	TRBJ1-2	NA	TGTGCCAGCAGTGAAAATGGGAGAGGGGGACGCCTGGGCTACACCTTC	CASSENGRGGRLGYTF
TRBV19	NA	TRBJ1-2	NA	TGTGGCTCCCGACAGTTAGGGAACTATGGCTACACCTTC	CGSRQLGNYGYTF
TRBV7-2	NA	TRBJ2-2	TRBD2	TGTGCCAGCAGCCGAGGGACTAGCGGGGGGGCGAACACCGGGGAGCTGTTTTTT	CASSRGTSGGANTGELFF
TRBV6-5	NA	TRBJ2-5	NA	TGTGCCAGCAGCAGGGGACCCAGCCAGTACTTC	CASSRGPSQYF
TRBV6-6	NA	TRBJ1-2	NA	TGTGCCAGCAGCAAAACGGACGTATACTATGGCTACACCTTC	CASSKTDVYYGYTF
TRBV6-5	once	TRBJ1-3	NA	TGTGCCAGCAGCATCCCTGGGGGAAACACCATATATTTT	CASSIPGGNTIYF
TRBV19	NA	TRBJ1-1	TRBD1	TGTGCCAGTAGTATACGTTGGGACAGGGGGAAAGCTTTCTTT	CASSIRWDRGKAFF
TRBV6-1	NA	TRBJ1-4	TRBD1	TGTGCCACGGCAAGGGACAGGGGGCATGAAAAACTGTTTTTT	CATARDRGHEKLFF
TRBV6-5	once	TRBJ1-6	NA	TGTGCCAGCAGTATTCAGGGTTACTATAATTCACCCCTCCACTTT	CASSIQGYYNSPLHF
TRBV7-2	NA	TRBJ2-5	NA	TGTGCCAGCAGCTTAGAAGTGAGTCTCGGGACCCAGTACTTC	CASSLEVSLGTQYF
TRBV19	NA	TRBJ1-2	NA	TGTGCCAGTAGTACCCAGGGGATTAATTGGGGCTACACCTTC	CASSTQGINWGYTF
TRBV30	NA	TRBJ2-7	NA	TGTGCCTGGTCTCGGGGGGACATCTACGAGCAGTACTTC	CAWSRGDIYEQYF
TRBV7-2	once	TRBJ2-3	NA	TGTGCCAGCAGCTTAGTTGGGGGGGATACGCAGTATTTT	CASSLVGGDTQYF
TRBV4-1	NA	TRBJ1-3	NA	TGCGCCAGCAGCCAAGACCCCGGGTTCACTGGAAACACCATATATTTT	CASSQDPGFTGNTIYF
TRBV7-2	NA	TRBJ2-7	TRBD2	TGTGCCAGCAAACTAGCGGGGGGGCCTCCCGCCTACGAGCAGTACTTC	CASKLAGGPPAYEQYF
TRBV10-3	NA	TRBJ2-2	TRBD2	TGTGCCATCAGTCGCGTTAGGGAGGGCACCGGGGAGCTGTTTTTT	CAISRVREGTGELFF
TRBV7-9	NA	TRBJ1-6	NA	TGTGCCAGCAGCCCGCTAGATAGCGATAATTCACCCCTCCACTTT	CASSPLDSDNSPLHF
TRBV6-5	NA	TRBJ2-5	TRBD1	TGTGCCAGCAGTTACGGACAGGGCGAGACCCAGTACTTC	CASSYGQGETQYF
TRBV2	NA	TRBJ1-2	TRBD1	TGTGCCAGCAGTTGGGACAGGAATGGCTACACCTTC	CASSWDRNGYTF